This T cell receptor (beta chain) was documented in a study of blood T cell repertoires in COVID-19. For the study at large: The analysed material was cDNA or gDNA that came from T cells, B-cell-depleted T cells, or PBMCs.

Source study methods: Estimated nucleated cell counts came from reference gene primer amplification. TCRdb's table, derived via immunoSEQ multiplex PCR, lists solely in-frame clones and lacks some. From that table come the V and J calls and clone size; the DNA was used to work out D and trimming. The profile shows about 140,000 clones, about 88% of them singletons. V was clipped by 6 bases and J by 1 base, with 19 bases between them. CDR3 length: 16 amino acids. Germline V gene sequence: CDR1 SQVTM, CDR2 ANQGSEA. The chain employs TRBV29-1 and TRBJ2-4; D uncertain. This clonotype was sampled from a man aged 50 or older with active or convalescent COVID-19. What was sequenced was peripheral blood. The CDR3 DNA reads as TGCAGCGTCCTTGAGCCCCTCCCCAGGGCCAAAAACATTCAGTACTTC. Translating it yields CSVLEPLPRAKNIQYF. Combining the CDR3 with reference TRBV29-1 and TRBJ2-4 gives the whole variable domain SAVISQKPSRDICQRGTSLTIQCQVDSQVTMMFWYRQQPGQSLTLIATANQGSEATYESGFVIDKFPISRPNLTFSTLTVSNMSPEDSSIYLCSVLEPLPRAKNIQYFGAGTRLSVL.